This T cell receptor beta chain is drawn from a study of shared clonotypes between healthy human individuals. The germline V and J ends were trimmed by 5 bases and 2 bases, with 16 bases remaining between them. Germline V CDR1 and CDR2: LNHDA, SQIVND (reference sequence). This CDR3 has 15 residues. As for this clone: Its matching antigen is unknown.

CD45RO-negative cells were positively selected for CCR7, leaving out terminally differentiated effector memory CD45RA+ cells. HIV-negative, healthy adults without recent acute infections or vaccinations were the donors. Study-wide results and limits: Clonotype sharing among donors, it was expected, would be affected by sequencing depth. The study generally estimated greater richness for naive than memory subsets.

Data came from immunoSEQ multiplex PCR; TCRdb stores just in-frame clones and leaves some out. The data hold over 2,000,000 clones, with around 93% observed a single time. Material for sequencing was naive CD8+ T cells from PBMCs. V and J are TRBV19 and TRBJ2-7; no definite D call. This clonotype was sampled from a man between 18 and 35 years old in good health. Some clones in this sample may be carry-over from other donors' samples. The CDR3 coding sequence is TGTGCCAGTAGTGCCCGGATGGCGGAAACCTACGAGCAGTACTTC. Its translation is CASSARMAETYEQYF.